This TCR beta chain was identified in a study of cytomegalovirus exposure and HLA in healthy donors. Regarding this clone: Antigen: not known.

Study-wide points: Researchers catalogued 150 or so TCR beta chains as cytomegalovirus-associated.

Profiling relied on immunoSEQ multiplex PCR, and the TCRdb table lists in-frame clones only, not all of them. Here the sample spans over 150,000 clones, 80% to 90% being singletons. What was sequenced was PBMCs. The sequence came from a man aged 18 to 29 in good health and CMV-seropositive.

CDR3 residues: CASTQKTVYNSPLHF. The CDR3 nucleotides are TGTGCCAGCACCCAAAAGACAGTTTATAATTCACCCCTCCACTTT. The chain couples TRBV6-5 to TRBJ1-6, with a weak D call TRBD1 (5 bases). This CDR3 contains 15 residues. Trimming took off 7 bases at V and 4 bases at J, with 14 bases between the two ends. Germline CDR1 and CDR2: MNHEY and SVGAGI.